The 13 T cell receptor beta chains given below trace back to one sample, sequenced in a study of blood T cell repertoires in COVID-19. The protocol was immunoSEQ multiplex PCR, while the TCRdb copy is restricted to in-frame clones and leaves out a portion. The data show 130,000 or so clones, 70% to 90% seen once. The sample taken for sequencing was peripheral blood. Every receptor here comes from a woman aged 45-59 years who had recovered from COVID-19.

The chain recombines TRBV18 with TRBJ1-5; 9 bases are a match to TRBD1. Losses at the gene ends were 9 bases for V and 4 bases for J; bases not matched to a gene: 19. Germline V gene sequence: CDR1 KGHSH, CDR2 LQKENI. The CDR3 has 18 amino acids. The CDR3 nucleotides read TGTGCCAGGCCCGACGACGCAAACAACGGGACAGGGAATCAGCCCCAGCATTTT. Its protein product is CARPDDANNGTGNQPQHF.

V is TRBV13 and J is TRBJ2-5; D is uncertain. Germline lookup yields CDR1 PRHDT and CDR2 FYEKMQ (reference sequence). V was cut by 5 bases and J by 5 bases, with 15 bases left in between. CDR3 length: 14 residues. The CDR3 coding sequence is TGTGCCAGCAGCGTCAAGTCCCCTATGGAGACCCAGTACTTC. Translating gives CASSVKSPMETQYF.

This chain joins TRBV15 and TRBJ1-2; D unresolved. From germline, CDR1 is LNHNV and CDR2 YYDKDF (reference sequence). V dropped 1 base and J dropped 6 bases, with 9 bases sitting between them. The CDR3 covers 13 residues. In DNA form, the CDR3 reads TGTGCCACCAGCAGAGCGGAGGTCGATGGCTACACCTTC. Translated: CATSRAEVDGYTF. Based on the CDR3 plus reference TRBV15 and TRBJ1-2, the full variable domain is DAMVIQNPRYQVTQFGKPVTLSCSQTLNHNVMYWYQQKSSQAPKLLFHYYDKDFNNEADTPDNFQSRRPNTSFCFLDIRSPGLGDTAMYLCATSRAEVDGYTFGSGTRLTVV.

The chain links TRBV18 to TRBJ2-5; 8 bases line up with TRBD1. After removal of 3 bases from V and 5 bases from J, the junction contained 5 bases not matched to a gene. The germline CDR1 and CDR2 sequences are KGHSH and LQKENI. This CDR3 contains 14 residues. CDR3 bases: TGTGCCAGCTCACCCTGGACAGGGAAGGAGACCCAGTACTTC. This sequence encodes CASSPWTGKETQYF.

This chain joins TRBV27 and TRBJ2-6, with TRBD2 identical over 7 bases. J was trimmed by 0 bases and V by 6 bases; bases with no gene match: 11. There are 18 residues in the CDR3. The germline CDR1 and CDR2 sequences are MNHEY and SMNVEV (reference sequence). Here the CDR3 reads CASRAAGAPLSGANVLTF. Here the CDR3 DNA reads TGTGCCAGCAGAGCCGCGGGAGCCCCCCTCTCTGGGGCCAACGTCCTGACTTTC.

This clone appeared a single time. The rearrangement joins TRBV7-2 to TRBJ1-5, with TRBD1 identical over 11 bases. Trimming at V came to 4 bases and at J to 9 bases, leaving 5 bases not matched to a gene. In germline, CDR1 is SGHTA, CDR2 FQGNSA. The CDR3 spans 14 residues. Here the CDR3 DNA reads TGTGCCAGCAGCTCGGGACAGGGGGGTCGGCCCCAGCATTTT. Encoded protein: CASSSGQGGRPQHF.

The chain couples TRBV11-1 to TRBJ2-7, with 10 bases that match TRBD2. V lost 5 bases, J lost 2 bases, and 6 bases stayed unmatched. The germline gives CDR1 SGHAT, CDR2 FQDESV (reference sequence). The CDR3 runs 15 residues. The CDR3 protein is CASSPTSGPPYEQYF. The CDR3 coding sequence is TGTGCCAGCAGCCCGACTAGCGGGCCCCCCTACGAGCAGTACTTC.

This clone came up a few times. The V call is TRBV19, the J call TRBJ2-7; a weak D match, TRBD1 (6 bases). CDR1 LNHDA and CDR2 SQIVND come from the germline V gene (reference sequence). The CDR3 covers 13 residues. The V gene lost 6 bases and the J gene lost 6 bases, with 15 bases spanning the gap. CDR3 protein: CASRNRDGIEQYF. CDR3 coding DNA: TGTGCCAGTAGGAACAGGGACGGGATCGAGCAGTACTTC.

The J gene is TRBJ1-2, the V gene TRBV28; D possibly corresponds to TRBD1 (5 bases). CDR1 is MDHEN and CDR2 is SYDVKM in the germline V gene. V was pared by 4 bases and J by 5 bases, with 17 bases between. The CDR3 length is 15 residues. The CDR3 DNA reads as TGTGCCAGCAGTTCCCCCAGGGTTGAATGGTATGGCTACACCTTC. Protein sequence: CASSSPRVEWYGYTF.

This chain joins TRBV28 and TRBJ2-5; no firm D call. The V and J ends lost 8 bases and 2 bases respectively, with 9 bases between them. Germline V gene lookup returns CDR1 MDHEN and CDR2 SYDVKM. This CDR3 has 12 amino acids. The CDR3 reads CASSNSQETQYF. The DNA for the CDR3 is TGTGCCAGCTCAAATTCACAAGAGACCCAGTACTTC.

CDR3 region: CASRLLGGDSPLHF. Here the CDR3 DNA reads TGTGCCAGCAGGTTGTTAGGAGGTGACTCACCCCTCCACTTT. V and J are TRBV27 and TRBJ1-6; D is uncertain. V lost 6 bases, J lost 10 bases, and 16 bases lay in between. Looked up from germline, CDR1 is MNHEY and CDR2 is SMNVEV (reference sequence). The CDR3 is 14 residues long.

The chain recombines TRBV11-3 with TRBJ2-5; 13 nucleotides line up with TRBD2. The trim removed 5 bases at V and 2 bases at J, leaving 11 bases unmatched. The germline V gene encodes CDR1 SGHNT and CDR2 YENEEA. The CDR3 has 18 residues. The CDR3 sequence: CASSAGLAGSVTQETQYF. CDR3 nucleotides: TGTGCCAGCAGCGCGGGACTAGCGGGATCGGTCACACAAGAGACCCAGTACTTC.

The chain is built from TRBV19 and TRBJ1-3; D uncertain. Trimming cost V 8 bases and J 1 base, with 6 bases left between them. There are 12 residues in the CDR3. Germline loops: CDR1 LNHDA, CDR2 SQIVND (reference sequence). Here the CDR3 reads CASRTSGNTIYF. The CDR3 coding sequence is TGTGCCAGTCGAACTTCTGGAAACACCATATATTTT.